This entry is about one TCR beta chain. Authors' methods: Researchers report that nucleated cell counts were estimated from reference gene primer amplification. The data were produced by immunoSEQ multiplex PCR, yet TCRdb's version contains in-frame clones alone and is incomplete. The V and J calls and clone size come from that table; D and trimming were worked out from the DNA. The sample records some 150,000 clones, roughly 80% being singletons. The CDR3 is made up of 13 amino acids. Trimming removed 0 bases at V and 4 bases at J, with 5 bases between. Per the germline V gene, CDR1 is SGDLS and CDR2 is YYNGEE. The sample comes from a study of blood T cell repertoires in COVID-19. Study-wide context: Researchers got acute and convalescent COVID-19 samples from the United States, Italy and Spain. PBMCs, B-cell-depleted T cells, or T cells were the source of the cDNA or gDNA that made up the material.

This TCR was recovered from a human donor in a cohort sampled during active COVID-19. The rearrangement uses TRBV9 and TRBJ2-1; no definite D call. Sequenced input: peripheral blood. The CDR3 protein is CASSVASYNEQFF. CDR3 in DNA: TGTGCCAGCAGCGTAGCATCATACAATGAGCAGTTCTTC. The full variable domain, rest sourced from reference TRBV9 and TRBJ2-1, is DSGVTQTPKHLITATGQRVTLRCSPRSGDLSVYWYQQSLDQGLQFLIQYYNGEERAKGNILERFSAQQFPDLHSELNLSSLELGDSALYFCASSVASYNEQFFGPGTRLTVL.